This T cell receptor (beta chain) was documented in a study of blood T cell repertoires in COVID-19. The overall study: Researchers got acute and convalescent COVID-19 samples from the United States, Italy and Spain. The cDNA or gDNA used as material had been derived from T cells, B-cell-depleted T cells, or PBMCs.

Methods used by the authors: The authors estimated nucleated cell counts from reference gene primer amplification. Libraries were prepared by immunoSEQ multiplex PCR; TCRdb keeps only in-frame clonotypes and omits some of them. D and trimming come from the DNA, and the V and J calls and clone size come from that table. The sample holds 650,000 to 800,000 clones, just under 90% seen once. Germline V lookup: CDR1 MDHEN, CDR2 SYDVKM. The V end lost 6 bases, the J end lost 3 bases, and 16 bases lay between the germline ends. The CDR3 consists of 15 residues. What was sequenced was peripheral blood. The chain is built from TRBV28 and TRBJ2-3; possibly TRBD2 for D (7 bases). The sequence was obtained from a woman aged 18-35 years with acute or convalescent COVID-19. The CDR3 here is CASRPGGVGTDTQYF. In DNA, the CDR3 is TGTGCCAGCAGACCGGGGGGCGTGGGGACAGATACGCAGTATTTT. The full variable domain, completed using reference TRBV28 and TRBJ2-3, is DVKVTQSSRYLVKRTGEKVFLECVQDMDHENMFWYRQDPGLGLRLIYFSYDVKMKEKGDIPEGYSVSREKKERFSLILESASTNQTSMYLCASRPGGVGTDTQYFGPGTRLTVL.